A single sample is the source of the 22 T cell receptor beta chains below, sequenced in a study of blood T cell repertoires in COVID-19. Sequenced by immunoSEQ multiplex PCR; TCRdb stores in-frame clones only, minus some. The repertoire holds about 150,000 clones, with 70% to 90% as singletons. The sequenced sample consisted of peripheral blood. These receptors came from a human donor in a cohort sampled during active COVID-19.

The rearrangement uses TRBV7-3 and TRBJ2-1; TRBD1 might be the D (6 bases). Trimming cost V 6 bases and J 10 bases, with 19 bases left between them. Germline V gene data show CDR1 as SGHTA and CDR2 as FQGTGA. The length of the CDR3 is 14 residues. The CDR3 loop is CASSPLPGTPEQFF. The CDR3 DNA follows: TGTGCCAGCAGTCCGTTACCTGGGACACCCGAGCAGTTCTTC.

The genes are TRBV11-2 and TRBJ2-1, with D perhaps TRBD2 (6 bases). Germline CDR1 SGHAT, CDR2 FQNNGV. Trimming took 4 bases from V and 7 from J, leaving 17 bases between them. The CDR3 sequence is 15 residues long. In DNA form, the CDR3 reads TGTGCCAGCAGCTCCGGGACTTCAGCTTGGAATGAGCAGTTCTTC. Translating it yields CASSSGTSAWNEQFF.

The CDR3 region is CASSESGVRSSEQYF. Written as DNA, the CDR3 is TGCGCCAGCAGTGAGTCGGGAGTGAGGTCTTCCGAGCAGTACTTC. The genes are TRBV10-1 and TRBJ2-7; weak D call: TRBD2 (5 bases). Trimming removed 0 bases at V and 6 bases at J, with 15 bases between. The germline V gene encodes CDR1 WNHNN and CDR2 SYGVQD (reference sequence). CDR3 size: 15 residues.

This clone was seen only once. The chain couples TRBV11-2 to TRBJ2-1, with TRBD2 as a possible D gene (6 bases). The V gene lost 11 bases and the J gene lost 1 base, with 15 bases spanning the gap. CDR1 and CDR2 (germline): SGHAT, FQNNGV. The CDR3 contains 14 residues. The CDR3 coding sequence is TGTGCCCGACTCGGGGGACCTTCCTACAATGAGCAGTTCTTC. Its translation is CARLGGPSYNEQFF.

The rearrangement joins TRBV7-9 to TRBJ2-7, with D perhaps matching TRBD1 (5 bases). This CDR3 has 15 amino acids. Germline V gene data show CDR1 as SEHNR and CDR2 as FQNEAQ (reference sequence). V lost 1 base, J lost 3 bases, and 13 bases lay in between. DNA of the CDR3: TGTGCCAGCAGCTTAGTGCAGGGCATATTCTACGAGCAGTACTTC. It is translated as CASSLVQGIFYEQYF.

This chain connects TRBV7-2 to TRBJ1-4, with TRBD1 as a possible D gene (5 bases). Germline lookup yields CDR1 SGHTA and CDR2 FQGNSA. The CDR3 has 14 residues. Trimming stripped 5 bases from V and 6 bases from J, with 13 bases between. The CDR3 coding sequence is TGTGCCAGCAGCCGCGACAGATCCGATGAAAAACTGTTTTTT. Amino acids: CASSRDRSDEKLFF.

This clone was counted a single time. This rearrangement joins TRBV5-8 to TRBJ2-5, with 9 nucleotides matching TRBD2. The CDR3 extends over 16 amino acids. V was clipped by 5 bases and J by 5 bases; unmatched bases: 13. CDR1 and CDR2 from the germline V gene are SGHTS and YDEGEE. CDR3 sequence: CASSSGKRGASETQYF. CDR3 DNA: TGTGCCAGCAGTTCAGGAAAGCGGGGGGCGTCGGAGACCCAGTACTTC.

The CDR3 bases are TGTGCCAGCAGCTTGGCAGGGAGGGACGAAAAACTGTTTTTT. This translates into CASSLAGRDEKLFF. The V and J genes are TRBV5-4 and TRBJ1-4, with a tentative D call TRBD1 (5 bases). CDR3 length: 14 residues. CDR1 is SGHNT and CDR2 is YYREEE in the germline V gene (reference sequence). V lost 0 bases to trimming and J lost 8 bases, with 11 bases between them.

This clone was observed once. The chain joins TRBV19 to TRBJ2-7, with D perhaps TRBD1 (5 bases). Trimming cost V 3 bases and J 2 bases, with 17 bases left between them. CDR3 length: 16 residues. The germline CDR1 and CDR2 sequences are LNHDA and SQIVND (reference sequence). CDR3 nucleotide sequence: TGTGCCAGTAGTATGCTAGGGGCGGCGACCCCCTACGAGCAGTACTTC. This encodes CASSMLGAATPYEQYF.

The genes are TRBV11-2 and TRBJ2-7; 13 bases are shared with TRBD2. This CDR3 is built from 15 residues. The ends lost 5 bases at V and 5 bases at J; junction bases unmatched: 6. CDR1 and CDR2 from the germline V gene are SGHAT and FQNNGV. Here the CDR3 DNA reads TGTGCCAGCAGCCCAGGACTAGCGGGGGTCGACGAGCAGTACTTC. This encodes CASSPGLAGVDEQYF.

The V call is TRBV25-1, the J call TRBJ2-7; perhaps TRBD1 as D (6 bases). V dropped 0 bases and J dropped 2 bases, with 8 bases sitting between them. The CDR3 spans 14 residues. The germline CDR1 and CDR2 sequences are MGHDK and SYGVNS. CDR3 region: CASSEYGDTYEQYF. The CDR3 DNA reads TGTGCCAGCAGTGAATATGGGGACACCTACGAGCAGTACTTC.

This clone has just a few counts. Distinct nucleotide sequences in the sample also encode this CDR3. This chain joins TRBV5-4 and TRBJ2-7, with TRBD2 as a possible D gene (7 bases). V gave up 3 bases and J gave up 2 bases, with 15 bases separating them. The CDR3 length is 15 residues. The germline V gene encodes CDR1 SGHNT and CDR2 YYREEE (reference sequence). The CDR3 sequence: CASSWGTGGPYEQYF. The CDR3 coding sequence is TGTGCCAGCAGCTGGGGGACCGGGGGGCCCTACGAGCAGTACTTC. Filled out from reference TRBV5-4 and TRBJ2-7, the complete variable domain reads ETGVTQSPTHLIKTRGQQVTLRCSSQSGHNTVSWYQQALGQGPQFIFQYYREEENGRGNFPPRFSGLQFPNYSSELNVNALELDDSALYLCASSWGTGGPYEQYFGPGTRLTVT.

The V call is TRBV18, the J call TRBJ1-1; TRBD1 matches 10 bases. The CDR3 spans 15 residues. Germline V gives CDR1 KGHSH, CDR2 LQKENI. Trimming took 5 bases from V and 0 from J; bases not matched to a gene: 3. CDR3 residues: CASSSGQGMNTEAFF. The CDR3 DNA sequence: TGTGCCAGCTCATCGGGACAGGGGATGAACACTGAAGCTTTCTTT.

J is TRBJ2-1 and V is TRBV7-9; no clear D. Germline CDR1 SEHNR, CDR2 FQNEAQ (reference sequence). Trimming shortened V by 3 bases and J by 3 bases, and 9 bases separated the two germline ends. There are 14 residues in the CDR3. The CDR3: CASSLYRNYNEQFF. CDR3 nucleotide sequence: TGTGCCAGCAGCTTGTACAGAAACTACAATGAGCAGTTCTTC.

This chain uses TRBV5-4 with TRBJ2-7, with 7 bases aligning to TRBD2. The V gene end was trimmed by 4 bases and the J gene end by 3 bases; junction bases not matched to a gene: 13. The CDR3 is 16 amino acids. Germline V gives CDR1 SGHNT, CDR2 YYREEE (reference sequence). CDR3 DNA sequence: TGTGCCAGCAGCGCCCCCGGACTAGAGGCGGGCTACGAGCAGTACTTC. It specifies CASSAPGLEAGYEQYF.

The chain is built from TRBV18 and TRBJ2-7; TRBD1 is a possible D gene (5 bases). The germline V and J ends were trimmed by 6 bases and 4 bases, with 16 bases remaining between them. This CDR3 region has 14 residues. Germline assignment: CDR1 KGHSH and CDR2 LQKENI. The CDR3 DNA reads TGTGCCAGCTCCAGGGTCCAGGCTGGGTACGAGCAGTACTTC. Encoded protein: CASSRVQAGYEQYF.

This clone was detected only a few times. The rearrangement uses TRBV19 and TRBJ1-2; perhaps TRBD1 as D (5 bases). This CDR3 region has 16 residues. Trimming shortened V by 4 bases and J by 1 base, and 16 bases separated the two germline ends. Germline V CDR1 and CDR2: LNHDA, SQIVND (reference sequence). In nucleotides, the CDR3 is TGTGCCAGTAGTAGGGGCGGGACCGCTGATAACTATGGCTACACCTTC. Its translation: CASSRGGTADNYGYTF.

The rearrangement uses TRBV5-1 and TRBJ2-4; 10 bases line up with TRBD1. CDR3 length: 13 residues. V shed 5 bases, J shed 6 bases, and the junction held 2 bases outside the gene matches. Germline CDR1 reads SGHRS; CDR2 reads YFSETQ. As DNA, the CDR3 is TGCGCCAGCAGTAGGACAGGGGGAAACATTCAGTACTTC. Its protein is CASSRTGGNIQYF.

V is TRBV18 and J is TRBJ2-1; 9 bases align to TRBD2. Germline values: CDR1 KGHSH, CDR2 LQKENI. The trim removed 2 bases at V and 9 bases at J, leaving 8 bases unmatched. The CDR3 length is 15 residues. The CDR3 bases are TGTGCCAGCTCACCAGTAGCGGGAGTGGCTAGTGAGCAGTTCTTC. Its translation is CASSPVAGVASEQFF.

The rearrangement links TRBV5-1 to TRBJ2-7; D is undetermined. Germline V gene sequence: CDR1 SGHRS, CDR2 YFSETQ. Trimming cost V 2 bases and J 6 bases, with 15 bases left between them. The length of the CDR3 is 14 residues. The CDR3 DNA sequence: TGCGCCAGCAGCTTCTCCCCAGGATCGACCGAGCAGTACTTC. As protein: CASSFSPGSTEQYF.

The chain couples TRBV4-1 to TRBJ2-3; the D gene is possibly TRBD2 (6 bases). Germline loops: CDR1 MGHRA, CDR2 YSYEKL. V dropped 0 bases and J dropped 1 base, with 14 bases sitting between them. The CDR3 runs 17 residues. CDR3 DNA: TGCGCCAGCAGCCAAGAGAGTGCGGGGCCACGCACAGATACGCAGTATTTT. Translated, it gives CASSQESAGPRTDTQYF.

The chain couples TRBV6-5 to TRBJ1-2, with D perhaps matching TRBD1 (5 bases). CDR1 MNHEY and CDR2 SVGAGI come from the germline V gene. The CDR3 is made up of 14 amino acids. Trimming cost V 2 bases and J 13 bases, with 20 bases left between them. The CDR3 DNA reads as TGTGCCAGCAGTTACCAGGGTGGGGGGTTTTTTCTCACCTTC. This sequence encodes CASSYQGGGFFLTF.